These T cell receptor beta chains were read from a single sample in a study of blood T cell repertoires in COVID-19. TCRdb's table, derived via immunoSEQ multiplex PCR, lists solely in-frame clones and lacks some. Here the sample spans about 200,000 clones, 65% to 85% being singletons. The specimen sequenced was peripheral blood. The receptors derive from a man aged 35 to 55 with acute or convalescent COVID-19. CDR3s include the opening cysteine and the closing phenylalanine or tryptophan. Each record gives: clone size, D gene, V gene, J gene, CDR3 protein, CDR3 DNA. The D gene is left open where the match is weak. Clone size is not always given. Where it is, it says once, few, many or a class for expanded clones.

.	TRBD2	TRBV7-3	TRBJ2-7	CASSVSGAPYEQYF	TGTGCCAGCAGCGTTAGCGGGGCCCCCTACGAGCAGTACTTC
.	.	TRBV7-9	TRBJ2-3	CASSLGQPSPSTDTQYF	TGTGCCAGCAGCCTCGGACAGCCCAGTCCGAGCACAGATACGCAGTATTTT
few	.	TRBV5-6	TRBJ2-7	CASLDTRTYEQYF	TGTGCCAGCTTGGACACCCGTACCTACGAGCAGTACTTC
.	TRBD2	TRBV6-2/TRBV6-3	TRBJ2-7	CASSLGLAGGHEQYF	TGTGCCAGCAGTCTTGGACTAGCGGGAGGCCACGAGCAGTACTTC
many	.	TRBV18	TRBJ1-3	CASSPFTDRNTIYF	TGTGCCAGCTCACCATTCACGGACAGAAACACCATATATTTT
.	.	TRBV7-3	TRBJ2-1	CASSFGTGTPLF	.
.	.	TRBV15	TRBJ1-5	CATSPKGALGSNQPQHF	TGTGCCACCAGCCCCAAAGGGGCTCTCGGGAGCAATCAGCCCCAGCATTTT
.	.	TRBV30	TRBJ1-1	CAWSRTGNTEAFF	TGTGCCTGGAGTCGGACTGGGAACACTGAAGCTTTCTTT
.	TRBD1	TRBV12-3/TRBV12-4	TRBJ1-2	CASREQGTYGYTF	TGTGCCAGCAGGGAACAGGGGACCTATGGCTACACCTTC
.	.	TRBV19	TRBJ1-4	CASSDKGLFNEKLFF	TGTGCCAGTAGCGATAAGGGGCTGTTCAATGAAAAACTGTTTTTT
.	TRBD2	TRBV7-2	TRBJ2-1	CASSPRLAGGRGHQFF	TGTGCCAGCAGCCCGCGACTAGCGGGAGGACGCGGTCATCAGTTCTTC
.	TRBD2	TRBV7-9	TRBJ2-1	CASSFPWRESNEQFF	TGTGCCAGCAGCTTCCCCTGGCGGGAGAGTAATGAGCAGTTCTTC
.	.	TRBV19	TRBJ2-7	CASSIYESSYEQYF	TGTGCCAGTAGTATCTATGAAAGCTCCTACGAGCAGTACTTC
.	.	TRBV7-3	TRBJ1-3	CASSLNSGEGNTIYF	TGTGCCAGCAGCTTAAATTCGGGGGAGGGAAACACCATATATTTT
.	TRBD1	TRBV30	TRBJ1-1	CAWRSTGGLTEAFF	TGTGCCTGGAGATCAACAGGGGGCTTAACTGAAGCTTTCTTT
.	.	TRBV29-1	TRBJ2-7	CSVVWPLNYEQYF	TGCAGCGTTGTGTGGCCCCTCAACTACGAGCAGTACTTC
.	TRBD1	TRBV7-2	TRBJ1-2	CASRQATGGSYGYTF	TGTGCCAGCAGACAGGCGACAGGGGGAAGCTATGGCTACACCTTC
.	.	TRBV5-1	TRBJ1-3	CASSRRGEDSGNTIYF	TGCGCCAGCAGCCGACGGGGAGAGGACTCTGGAAACACCATATATTTT
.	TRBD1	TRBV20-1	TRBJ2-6	CSASSGQPSGANVLTF	TGCAGTGCTAGTTCGGGACAGCCCTCTGGGGCCAACGTCCTGACTTTC
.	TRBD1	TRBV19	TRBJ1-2	CASRETGTPNYGYTF	TGTGCCAGTAGGGAGACAGGGACCCCTAACTATGGCTACACCTTC
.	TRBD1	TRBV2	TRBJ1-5	CASSPTGGSNQPQHF	TGTGCCAGCAGCCCGACAGGGGGTAGCAATCAGCCCCAGCATTTT
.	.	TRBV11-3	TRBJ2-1	CASSLGGGTSSNEQFF	TGTGCCAGCAGCTTAGGTGGTGGTACTAGCAGCAATGAGCAGTTCTTC
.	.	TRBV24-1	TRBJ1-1	CATSDFGRGETEAFF	TGTGCCACCAGTGATTTCGGCCGCGGGGAAACTGAAGCTTTCTTT
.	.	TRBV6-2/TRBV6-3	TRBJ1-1	CASSYPAGRGRVGPEAFF	TGTGCCAGCAGTTACCCCGCGGGCAGGGGCCGAGTCGGTCCTGAAGCTTTCTTT
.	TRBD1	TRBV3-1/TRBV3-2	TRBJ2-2	CASSQDRTGRGELFF	TGTGCCAGCAGCCAAGATCGGACAGGGCGCGGGGAGCTGTTTTTT
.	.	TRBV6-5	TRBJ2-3	CASSYGGSTDTQYF	TGTGCCAGCAGTTACGGGGGCAGCACAGATACGCAGTATTTT
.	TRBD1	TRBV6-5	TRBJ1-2	CASSYSSLDRVFF	TGTGCCAGCAGTTACTCTTCTCTGGACAGGGTTTTTTTC
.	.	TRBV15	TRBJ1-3	CATSRDQGIGNTIYF	TGTGCCACCAGCAGAGATCAGGGTATCGGGAACACCATATATTTT
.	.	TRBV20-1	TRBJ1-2	CSTSDNYGYTF	TGCAGTACGAGCGATAACTATGGCTACACCTTC
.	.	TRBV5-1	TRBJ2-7	CASRPLAGGRYEQYF	TGCGCCAGCAGACCACTCGCCGGGGGGCGCTACGAGCAGTACTTC
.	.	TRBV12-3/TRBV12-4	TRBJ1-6	CASSLGSGSPLHF	TGTGCCAGCAGTCTGGGATCGGGGTCACCCCTCCACTTT
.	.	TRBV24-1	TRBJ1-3	CATSDLGGAGSSGNTIYF	TGTGCCACCAGTGATTTGGGAGGCGCGGGGAGTTCTGGAAACACCATATATTTT
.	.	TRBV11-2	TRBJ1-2	CASTSGGESGYTF	TGTGCCAGCACCTCGGGGGGGGAGTCTGGCTACACCTTC
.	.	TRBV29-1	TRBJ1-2	CSVGDRPYYGYTF	TGCAGCGTTGGTGACAGGCCTTACTATGGCTACACCTTC
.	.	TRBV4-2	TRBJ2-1	CASSQAGRANEQFF	TGTGCCAGCAGCCAAGCCGGGAGAGCGAATGAGCAGTTCTTC
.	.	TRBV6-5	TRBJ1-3	CASVGGNGNTIYF	TGTGCCAGCGTTGGAGGGAATGGAAACACCATATATTTT
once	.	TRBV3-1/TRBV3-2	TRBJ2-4	CASSRTRDRAKNIQYF	TGTGCCAGCAGCCGCACCCGCGATCGGGCCAAAAACATTCAGTACTTC
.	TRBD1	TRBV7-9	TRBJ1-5	CASSQGTGAFQPQHF	TGTGCCAGCAGCCAAGGGACAGGGGCTTTTCAGCCCCAGCATTTT
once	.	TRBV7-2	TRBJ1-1	CASSFPGYSSEAFF	TGTGCCAGCAGCTTTCCCGGATACAGCTCTGAAGCTTTCTTT
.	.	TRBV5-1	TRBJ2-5	CASSPGQLQETQYF	TGCGCCAGCAGCCCCGGACAGTTACAAGAGACCCAGTACTTC